This note documents a single T cell receptor (beta chain) sequence. Its antigen is not known. The junction differs from germline at one of its ends, possibly a read error. The CDR3 runs 14 residues. Germline CDR1 and CDR2: SGHRS and YFSETQ. Donors showed nominal health when sampled, although they likely had unrecorded immune exposures. These data originate in a study of cytomegalovirus exposure and HLA in healthy donors. General study points: A later analysis found TCR association rates differed by HLA locus, highest for DRB1 and lowest for HLA-C.

The PCR ran on 60 Vbeta and 13 Jbeta primers. Clones were sequenced by immunoSEQ multiplex PCR, and TCRdb holds only the in-frame ones, with some missing. The sample yields roughly 180,000 clones, approximately 9.5% seen once. The TCR comes from a woman aged 25-40 years in good health and CMV-seropositive. V usage is TRBV5-1 and J usage is TRBJ1-1; 7 bases match TRBD1. Input material: PBMCs. CDR3 sequence: CVSSDYRGGTEAFF. In DNA form, the CDR3 reads TGCGTCAGCAGCGATTACAGGGGCGGGACTGAAGCTTTCTTT.